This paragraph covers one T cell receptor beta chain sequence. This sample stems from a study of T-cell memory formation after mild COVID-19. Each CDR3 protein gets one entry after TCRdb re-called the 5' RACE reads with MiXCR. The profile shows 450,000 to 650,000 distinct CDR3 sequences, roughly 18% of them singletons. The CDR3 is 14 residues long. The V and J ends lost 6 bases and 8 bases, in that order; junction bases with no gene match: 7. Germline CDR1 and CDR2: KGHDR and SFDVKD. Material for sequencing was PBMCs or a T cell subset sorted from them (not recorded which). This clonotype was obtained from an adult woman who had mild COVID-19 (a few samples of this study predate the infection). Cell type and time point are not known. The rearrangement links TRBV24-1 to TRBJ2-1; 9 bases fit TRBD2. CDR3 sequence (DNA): TGTGCCACCAGTTCAGCGGGAGGCATCGATGAGCAGTTCTTC. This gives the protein CATSSAGGIDEQFF.